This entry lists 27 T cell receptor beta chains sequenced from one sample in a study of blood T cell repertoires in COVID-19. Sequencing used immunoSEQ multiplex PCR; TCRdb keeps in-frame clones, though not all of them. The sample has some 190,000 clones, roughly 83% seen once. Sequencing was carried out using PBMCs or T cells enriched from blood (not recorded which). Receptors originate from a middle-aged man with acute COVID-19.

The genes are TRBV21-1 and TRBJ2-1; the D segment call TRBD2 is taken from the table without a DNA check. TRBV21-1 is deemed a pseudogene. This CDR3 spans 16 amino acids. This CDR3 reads CASSARLAGWYNEQFF. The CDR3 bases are TGTGCCAGCAGCGCCCGCTTGGCGGGATGGTACAATGAGCAGTTCTTC.

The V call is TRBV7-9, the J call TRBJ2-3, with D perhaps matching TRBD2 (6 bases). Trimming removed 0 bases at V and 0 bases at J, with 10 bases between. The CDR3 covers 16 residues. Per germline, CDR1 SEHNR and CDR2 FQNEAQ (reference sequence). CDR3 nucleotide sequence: TGTGCCAGCAGCTTAGCTCCTAGCGCCAGCACAGATACGCAGTATTTT. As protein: CASSLAPSASTDTQYF.

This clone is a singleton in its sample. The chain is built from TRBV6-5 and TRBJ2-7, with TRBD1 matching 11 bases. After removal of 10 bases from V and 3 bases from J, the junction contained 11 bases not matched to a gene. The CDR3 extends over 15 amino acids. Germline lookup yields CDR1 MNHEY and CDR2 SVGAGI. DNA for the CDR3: TGTGCCACTCAAAGACCGGGACAGGGGGACTACGAGCAGTACTTC. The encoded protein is CATQRPGQGDYEQYF.

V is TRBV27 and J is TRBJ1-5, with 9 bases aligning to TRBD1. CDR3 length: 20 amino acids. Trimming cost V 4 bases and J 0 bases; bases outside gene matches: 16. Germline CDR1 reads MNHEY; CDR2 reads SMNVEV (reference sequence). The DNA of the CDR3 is TGTGCCAGCAGTTCGGACAGGGGACGGGCTATTCCGGATAGCAATCAGCCCCAGCATTTT. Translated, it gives CASSSDRGRAIPDSNQPQHF.

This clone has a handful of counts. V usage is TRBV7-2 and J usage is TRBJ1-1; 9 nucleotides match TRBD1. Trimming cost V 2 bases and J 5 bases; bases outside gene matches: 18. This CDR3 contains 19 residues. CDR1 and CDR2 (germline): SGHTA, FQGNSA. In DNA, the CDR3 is TGTGCCAGCAGCTTACTACCATCAGCAGGACAGGGGAGAGAGACTGAAGCTTTCTTT. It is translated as CASSLLPSAGQGRETEAFF.

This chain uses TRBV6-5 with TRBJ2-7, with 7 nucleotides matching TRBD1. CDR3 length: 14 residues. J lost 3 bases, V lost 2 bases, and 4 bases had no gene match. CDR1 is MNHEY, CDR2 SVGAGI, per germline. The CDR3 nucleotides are TGTGCCAGCAGTTACCGGGACAGCCACTACGAGCAGTACTTC. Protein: CASSYRDSHYEQYF.

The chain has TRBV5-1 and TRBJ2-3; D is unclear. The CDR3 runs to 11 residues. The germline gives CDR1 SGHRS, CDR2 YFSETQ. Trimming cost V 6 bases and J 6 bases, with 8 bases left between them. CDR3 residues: CASTQADTQYF. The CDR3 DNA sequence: TGCGCCAGCACCCAGGCCGATACGCAGTATTTT.

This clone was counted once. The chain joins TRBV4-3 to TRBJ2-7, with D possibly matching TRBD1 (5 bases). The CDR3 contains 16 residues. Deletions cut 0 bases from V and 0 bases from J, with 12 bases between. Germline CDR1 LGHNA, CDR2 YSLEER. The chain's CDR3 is CASSQDLQDNSYEQYF. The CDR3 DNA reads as TGCGCCAGCAGCCAAGATCTACAGGACAACTCCTACGAGCAGTACTTC.

The DNA of the CDR3 is TGTGCCAGCAGTTTATCGGGGGGGTATGGCTACACCTTC. Protein product: CASSLSGGYGYTF. V is TRBV12-3 or TRBV12-4 and J is TRBJ1-2; perhaps TRBD1 as D (5 bases). The V gene lost 2 bases and the J gene lost 5 bases, with 9 bases spanning the gap. This CDR3 contains 13 residues.

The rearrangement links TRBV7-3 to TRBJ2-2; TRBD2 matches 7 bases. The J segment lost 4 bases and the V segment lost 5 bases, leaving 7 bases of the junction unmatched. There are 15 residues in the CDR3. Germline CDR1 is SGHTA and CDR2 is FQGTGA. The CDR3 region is CASSPSGTRTGELFF. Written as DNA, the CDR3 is TGTGCCAGCAGCCCAAGCGGGACCCGCACCGGGGAGCTGTTTTTT. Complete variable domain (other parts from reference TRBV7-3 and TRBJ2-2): GAGVSQTPSNKVTEKGKYVELRCDPISGHTALYWYRQSLGQGPEFLIYFQGTGAADDSGLPNDRFFAVRPEGSVSTLKIQRTERGDSAVYLCASSPSGTRTGELFFGEGSRLTVL.

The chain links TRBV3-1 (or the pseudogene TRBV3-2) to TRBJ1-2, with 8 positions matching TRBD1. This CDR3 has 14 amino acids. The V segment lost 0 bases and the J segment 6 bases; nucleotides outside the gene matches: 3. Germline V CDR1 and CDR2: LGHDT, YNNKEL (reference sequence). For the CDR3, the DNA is TGTGCCAGCAGCCAAGATTCCAGGGGGCATGGCTACACCTTC. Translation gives CASSQDSRGHGYTF.

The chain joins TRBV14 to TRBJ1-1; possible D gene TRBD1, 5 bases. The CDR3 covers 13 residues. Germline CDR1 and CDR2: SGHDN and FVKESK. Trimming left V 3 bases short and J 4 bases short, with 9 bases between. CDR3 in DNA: TGTGCCAGCAGCCAGCAGGGCGGCACTGAAGCTTTCTTT. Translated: CASSQQGGTEAFF. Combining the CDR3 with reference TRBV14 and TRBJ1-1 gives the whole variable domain EAGVTQFPSHSVIEKGQTVTLRCDPISGHDNLYWYRRVMGKEIKFLLHFVKESKQDESGMPNNRFLAERTGGTYSTLKVQPAELEDSGVYFCASSQQGGTEAFFGQGTRLTVV.

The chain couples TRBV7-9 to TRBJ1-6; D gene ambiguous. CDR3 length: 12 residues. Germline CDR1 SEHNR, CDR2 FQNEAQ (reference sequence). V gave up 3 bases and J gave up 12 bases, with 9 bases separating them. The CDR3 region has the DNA TGTGCCAGCAGCTTGGAGTCTGGACCCCTCCACTTT. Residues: CASSLESGPLHF.

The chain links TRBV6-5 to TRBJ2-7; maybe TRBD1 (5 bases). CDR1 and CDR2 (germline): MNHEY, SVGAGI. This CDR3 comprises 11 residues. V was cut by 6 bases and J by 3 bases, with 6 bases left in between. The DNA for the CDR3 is TGTGCCAGCAGGCAGGGCTACGAGCAGTACTTC. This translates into CASRQGYEQYF.

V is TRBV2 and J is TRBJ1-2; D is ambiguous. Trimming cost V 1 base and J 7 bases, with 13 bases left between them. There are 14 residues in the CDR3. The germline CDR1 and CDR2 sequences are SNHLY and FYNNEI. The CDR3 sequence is CASSEGRGSIGYTF. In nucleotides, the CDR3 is TGTGCCAGCAGTGAAGGGAGAGGGTCGATTGGCTACACCTTC.

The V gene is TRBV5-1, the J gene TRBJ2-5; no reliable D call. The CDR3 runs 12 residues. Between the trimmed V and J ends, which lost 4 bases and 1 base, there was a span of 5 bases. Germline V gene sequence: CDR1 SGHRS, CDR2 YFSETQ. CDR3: CASSPLQETQYF. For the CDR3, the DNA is TGCGCCAGCAGCCCCCTCCAAGAGACCCAGTACTTC.

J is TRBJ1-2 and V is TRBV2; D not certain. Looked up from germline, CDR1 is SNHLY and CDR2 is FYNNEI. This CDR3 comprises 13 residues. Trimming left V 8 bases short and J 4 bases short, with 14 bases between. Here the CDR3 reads CASSADNTYGYTF. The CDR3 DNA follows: TGTGCCAGCTCCGCTGACAACACCTATGGCTACACCTTC.

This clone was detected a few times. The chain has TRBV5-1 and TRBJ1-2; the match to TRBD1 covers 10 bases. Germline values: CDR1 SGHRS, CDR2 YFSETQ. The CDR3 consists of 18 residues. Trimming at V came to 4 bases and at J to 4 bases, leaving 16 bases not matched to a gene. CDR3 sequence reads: CASSIDPGQGKSVYGYTF. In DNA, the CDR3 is TGCGCCAGCAGCATAGATCCGGGACAGGGGAAGTCGGTCTATGGCTACACCTTC.

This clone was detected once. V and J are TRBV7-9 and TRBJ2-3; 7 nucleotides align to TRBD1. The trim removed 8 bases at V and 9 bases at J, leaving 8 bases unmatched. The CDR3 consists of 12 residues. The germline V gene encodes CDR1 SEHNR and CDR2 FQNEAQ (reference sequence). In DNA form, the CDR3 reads TGTGCCAGCTCGTCCCCACAGGGGACGCAGTATTTT. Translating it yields CASSSPQGTQYF.

CDR3 residues: CASSQDLRGRAIEWRTGELFF. The CDR3 DNA is TGCGCCAGCAGCCAAGATTTGCGCGGGAGGGCCATTGAGTGGAGGACCGGGGAGCTGTTTTTT. This chain connects TRBV4-1 to TRBJ2-2, with 9 bases that match TRBD2. The CDR3 spans 21 residues. J lost 5 bases, V lost 0 bases, and 19 bases had no gene match. CDR1 is MGHRA and CDR2 is YSYEKL in the germline V gene.

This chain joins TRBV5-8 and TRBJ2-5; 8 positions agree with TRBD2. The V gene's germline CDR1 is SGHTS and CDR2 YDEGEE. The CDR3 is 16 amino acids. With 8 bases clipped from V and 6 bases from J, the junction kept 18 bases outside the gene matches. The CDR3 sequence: CASGARTSGSEQTQYF. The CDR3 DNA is TGTGCCAGTGGCGCCCGCACTAGCGGTAGTGAACAGACCCAGTACTTC.

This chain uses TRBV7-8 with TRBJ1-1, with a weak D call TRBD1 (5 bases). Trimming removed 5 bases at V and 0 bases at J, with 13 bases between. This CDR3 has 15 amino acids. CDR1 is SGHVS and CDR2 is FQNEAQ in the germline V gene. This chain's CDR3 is CASSELDSLNTEAFF. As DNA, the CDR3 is TGTGCCAGCAGCGAACTTGACAGCCTGAACACTGAAGCTTTCTTT. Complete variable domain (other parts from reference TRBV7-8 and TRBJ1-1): GAGVSQSPRYKVAKRGQDVALRCDPISGHVSLFWYQQALGQGPEFLTYFQNEAQLDKSGLPSDRFFAERPEGSVSTLKIQRTQQEDSAVYLCASSELDSLNTEAFFGQGTRLTVV.

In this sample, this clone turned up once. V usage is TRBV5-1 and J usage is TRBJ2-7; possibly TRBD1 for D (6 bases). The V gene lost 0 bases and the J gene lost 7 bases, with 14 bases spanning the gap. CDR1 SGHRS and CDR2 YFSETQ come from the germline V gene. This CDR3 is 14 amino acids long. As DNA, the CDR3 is TGCGCCAGCAGCTTGGGGATGGGGGCACGTGAGCAGTACTTC. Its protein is CASSLGMGAREQYF.

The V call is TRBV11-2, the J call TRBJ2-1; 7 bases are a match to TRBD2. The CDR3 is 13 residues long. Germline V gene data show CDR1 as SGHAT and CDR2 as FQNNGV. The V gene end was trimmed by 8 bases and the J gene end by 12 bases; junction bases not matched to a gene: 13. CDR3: CASVGLGFVGQFF. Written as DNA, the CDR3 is TGTGCCAGCGTCGGACTAGGCTTCGTCGGGCAGTTCTTC.

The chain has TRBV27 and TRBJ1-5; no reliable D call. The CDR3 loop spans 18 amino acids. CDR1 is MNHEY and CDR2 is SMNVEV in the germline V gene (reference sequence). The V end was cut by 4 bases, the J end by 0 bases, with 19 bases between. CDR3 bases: TGTGCCAGCAGTTCCGGGTCCTCCTTGCTATATAGCAATCAGCCCCAGCATTTT. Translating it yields CASSSGSSLLYSNQPQHF.

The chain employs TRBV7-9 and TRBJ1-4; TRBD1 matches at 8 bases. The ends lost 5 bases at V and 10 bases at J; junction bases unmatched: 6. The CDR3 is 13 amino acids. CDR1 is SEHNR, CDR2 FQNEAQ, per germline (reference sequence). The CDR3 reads CASSLGQGRKLFF. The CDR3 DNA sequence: TGTGCCAGCAGCCTTGGACAGGGAAGAAAACTGTTTTTT.

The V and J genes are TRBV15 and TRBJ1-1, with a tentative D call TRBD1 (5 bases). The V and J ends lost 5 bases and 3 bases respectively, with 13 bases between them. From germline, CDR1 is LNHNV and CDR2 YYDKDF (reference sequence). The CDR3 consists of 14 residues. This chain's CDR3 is CATSPQLGDTEAFF. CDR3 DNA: TGTGCCACCAGCCCCCAGTTAGGGGACACTGAAGCTTTCTTT.